This is a list of T cell receptor beta chains from one sample in a study of beta chain features in type 1 diabetes. TCRdb keeps only in-frame clones here, not all; method: immunoSEQ multiplex PCR. The sample carries roughly 400,000 clones, around 13% recorded once. The sample taken for sequencing was naive CD4+ T cells from blood. These receptors all come from a man in his thirties or forties in good health. CDR3s include the opening cysteine and the closing phenylalanine or tryptophan. The D gene is left open where the match is weak. Clone size is given for some rows only: seen once, a few or many times, or a class if the clone is expanded.

-,few,TRBV5-1,TRBJ2-7,CASSLGGRAIHEQYF,TGCGCCAGCAGCTTGGGAGGTCGAGCTATCCACGAGCAGTACTTC
-,-,TRBV25-1,TRBJ1-2,CASSEADYGYTF,TGTGCCAGCAGTGAGGCGGACTATGGCTACACCTTC
TRBD2,-,TRBV7-6,TRBJ2-5,CASSPERGGRETQYF,TGTGCCAGCAGCCCCGAGCGGGGGGGCAGAGAGACCCAGTACTTC
-,-,TRBV5-1,TRBJ2-7,CASSNGAGEQYF,TGCGCCAGCAGCAACGGGGCTGGCGAGCAGTACTTC
-,-,TRBV4-1,TRBJ1-6,CASSQDVFTSWTVALHF,TGCGCCAGCAGCCAAGATGTTTTCACTTCTTGGACAGTCGCCCTCCACTTT
-,-,TRBV14,TRBJ2-5,CASSQELRRETQYF,TGTGCCAGCAGCCAAGAGCTTCGTCGGGAGACCCAGTACTTC
-,-,TRBV7-2,TRBJ2-5,CASSGLPTETQYF,TGTGCCAGCAGCGGACTCCCGACAGAGACCCAGTACTTC
-,-,TRBV29-1,TRBJ2-1,CSVEGVAEDYNEQFF,TGCAGCGTTGAAGGGGTAGCAGAAGATTACAATGAGCAGTTCTTC
-,-,TRBV7-9,TRBJ2-1,CASSRTDNEQFF,TGTGCCAGCAGCCGCACGGACAATGAGCAGTTCTTC
-,-,TRBV29-1,TRBJ2-1,CSVERRANEQFF,TGCAGCGTTGAGCGTCGAGCCAATGAGCAGTTCTTC
TRBD2,few,TRBV29-1,TRBJ2-3,CSAGLAGGTTDTQYF,TGCAGCGCCGGGCTAGCGGGAGGGACGACAGATACGCAGTATTTT
-,-,TRBV25-1,TRBJ2-5,CASSGTPDGEETQYF,TGTGCCAGCAGTGGAACGCCCGACGGTGAAGAGACCCAGTACTTC
-,-,TRBV27,TRBJ2-2,CASGPPLTGELFF,TGTGCCAGCGGCCCCCCGCTCACCGGGGAGCTGTTTTTT
TRBD2,-,TRBV4-3,TRBJ2-5,CASSPYGGAAQETQYF,TGCGCCAGCAGCCCCTACGGGGGGGCAGCTCAAGAGACCCAGTACTTC
-,-,TRBV14,TRBJ1-3,CASSPFRGLAGNTIYF,TGTGCCAGCAGCCCTTTCCGAGGGCTGGCGGGAAACACCATATATTTT
-,-,TRBV2,TRBJ2-1,CASSGQSYNEQFF,TGTGCCAGCAGTGGACAGTCCTACAATGAGCAGTTCTTC
TRBD2,few,TRBV9,TRBJ2-1,CASSEGGGLHNEQFF,TGTGCCAGCAGCGAAGGCGGGGGGCTCCACAATGAGCAGTTCTTC
TRBD2,-,TRBV10-3,TRBJ2-1,CASGLAGANEQFF,TGTGCCAGTGGACTAGCGGGGGCCAATGAGCAGTTCTTC
-,-,TRBV13,TRBJ1-4,CASSLRQGRNEKLFF,TGTGCCAGCAGCTTAAGGCAGGGGCGGAATGAAAAACTGTTTTTT
TRBD2,few,TRBV11-2,TRBJ2-3,CASSSQLAGGSDTQYF,TGTGCCAGCAGCTCTCAATTAGCGGGGGGTTCAGATACGCAGTATTTT
-,few,TRBV10-3,TRBJ2-5,CAIRAGAQETQYF,TGTGCCATCAGGGCGGGGGCCCAAGAGACCCAGTACTTC
TRBD1,-,TRBV14,TRBJ2-1,CASSPGQGYDEQFF,TGTGCCAGCAGCCCGGGACAGGGCTACGATGAGCAGTTCTTC
-,-,TRBV2,TRBJ2-5,CASTVQETQYF,TGTGCCAGCACAGTACAAGAGACCCAGTACTTC
TRBD2,-,TRBV7-2,TRBJ2-7,CASSSNLRTSAAYEQYF,TGTGCCAGCAGCTCAAACCTGAGGACTAGCGCCGCCTACGAGCAGTACTTC
-,-,TRBV27,TRBJ2-7,CASSWWRGYGYEQYF,TGTGCCAGCAGCTGGTGGCGGGGATATGGGTACGAGCAGTACTTC
-,once,TRBV2,TRBJ2-2,CASSNTGELFF,TGTGCCAGTTCAAACACCGGGGAGCTGTTTTTT
-,-,TRBV5-1,TRBJ1-1,CASSLVSGSTEAFF,TGCGCCAGCAGCTTGGTGTCAGGGAGTACTGAAGCTTTCTTT
-,-,TRBV4-1,TRBJ2-1,CASSQPEGFRDEQFF,TGCGCCAGCAGCCAACCGGAGGGGTTTCGGGATGAGCAGTTCTTC
TRBD2,-,TRBV29-1,TRBJ2-3,CSVEASGHTDTQYF,TGCAGCGTTGAGGCTAGCGGACACACAGATACGCAGTATTTT
-,-,TRBV6-5,TRBJ2-5,CASSYALGETQYF,TGTGCCAGCAGTTACGCTCTAGGGGAGACCCAGTACTTC
TRBD2,-,TRBV5-4,TRBJ2-1,CASSLKTSGSNEQFF,TGTGCCAGCAGCTTGAAAACTAGCGGTAGCAATGAGCAGTTCTTC
TRBD2,-,TRBV7-2,TRBJ2-7,CASNTIGTSGREQYF,TGTGCCAGCAACACAATTGGGACTAGCGGTAGGGAGCAGTACTTC
-,-,TRBV30,TRBJ1-5,CAWSAFGGVNQPQHF,TGTGCCTGGAGCGCTTTTGGTGGGGTAAATCAGCCCCAGCATTTT
TRBD2,-,TRBV15,TRBJ2-1,CATSRDLTSGRLYNEQFF,TGTGCCACCAGCAGAGATTTAACTAGCGGGAGGCTATACAATGAGCAGTTCTTC
TRBD1,few,TRBV5-1,TRBJ2-5,CASSGRDSLQETQYF,TGCGCCAGCAGCGGAAGGGACAGCCTCCAAGAGACCCAGTACTTC
-,-,TRBV7-2,TRBJ2-5,CASSPGRGQETQYF,TGTGCCAGCAGCCCGGGACGGGGCCAAGAGACCCAGTACTTC
-,-,TRBV5-1,TRBJ2-7,CASSLERGLYEQYF,TGCGCCAGCAGCTTGGAAAGAGGGCTTTACGAGCAGTACTTC
-,-,TRBV10-2,TRBJ2-1,CASSEANSNEQFF,TGCGCCAGCAGTGAGGCGAACAGCAATGAGCAGTTCTTC
-,-,TRBV5-1,TRBJ2-5,CASSKRQQETQYF,TGCGCCAGCAGCAAACGACAGCAAGAGACCCAGTACTTC
-,few,TRBV7-9,TRBJ2-5,CASSCFGGPQETQYF,TGTGCCAGCAGCTGCTTCGGGGGGCCTCAAGAGACCCAGTACTTC
-,-,TRBV14,TRBJ2-4,CASSHPGLGAKNIQYF,TGTGCCAGCAGCCATCCCGGGCTTGGGGCCAAAAACATTCAGTACTTC
TRBD2,-,TRBV10-3,TRBJ2-3,CAISESREGRGDTQYF,TGTGCCATCAGTGAGTCTAGGGAGGGCCGTGGAGATACGCAGTATTTT
-,few,TRBV5-4,TRBJ2-3,CATASDQYTDTQYF,TGTGCCACAGCGTCGGATCAGTACACAGATACGCAGTATTTT
TRBD2,-,TRBV4-3,TRBJ2-3,CASSQGPSRRGDTQYF,TGCGCCAGCAGCCAAGGCCCCTCTCGGCGGGGGGATACGCAGTATTTT
TRBD1,-,TRBV9,TRBJ2-7,CASSPRGQTSSYEQYF,TGTGCCAGCAGCCCCCGGGGACAGACCAGCTCCTACGAGCAGTACTTC
-,-,TRBV9,TRBJ2-3,CASSVRLATDTQYF,TGTGCCAGCAGCGTACGGCTAGCTACAGATACGCAGTATTTT
TRBD2,few,TRBV30,TRBJ2-1,CAWSVYGRPYNEQFF,TGTGCCTGGAGTGTATACGGGAGGCCCTACAATGAGCAGTTCTTC
-,few,TRBV29-1,TRBJ1-1,CSGTLGGEDTEAFF,TGCAGCGGCACGCTCGGTGGGGAGGACACTGAAGCTTTCTTT
-,-,TRBV29-1,TRBJ1-1,CSVVTGNTEAFF,TGCAGCGTTGTCACAGGGAACACTGAAGCTTTCTTT